The 2 T cell receptor beta chains presented below share a single source sample, sequenced in a study of control samples from healthy donors and cancer patients. Clones were read by immunoSEQ multiplex PCR, and TCRdb kept only the in-frame ones, dropping some. The table lists some 130,000 clones, roughly 92% of them singletons. The specimen was blood. These receptors were obtained from a man aged 18 to 29 in good health.

The chain links TRBV9 to TRBJ1-4; D ambiguous. V gave up 2 bases and J gave up 6 bases, with 11 bases separating them. The CDR3 contains 14 residues. CDR1 SGDLS and CDR2 YYNGEE come from the germline V gene. The CDR3 loop is CASSVRARDEKLFF. For the CDR3, the DNA is TGTGCCAGCAGCGTGAGGGCCCGGGATGAAAAACTGTTTTTT.

The chain has TRBV11-2 and TRBJ2-7; TRBD1 matches at 7 bases. This CDR3 region has 13 residues. J lost 6 bases, V lost 5 bases, and 7 bases had no gene match. CDR1 is SGHAT and CDR2 is FQNNGV in the germline V gene. This CDR3 reads CASSGRQGLEQYF. In DNA, the CDR3 is TGTGCCAGCAGCGGCAGACAGGGCCTCGAGCAGTACTTC.